Listed here are 14 T cell receptor beta chains from one sample, sequenced in a study of OX40 agonist ivuxolimab in advanced cancers. The data were produced by immunoSEQ multiplex PCR, yet TCRdb's version contains in-frame clones alone and is incomplete. The repertoire holds some 98,000 clones, with around 87% as singletons. Specimen: CD4+ or CD8+ T cells sorted from blood, collected in a trial of the OX40 agonist ivuxolimab. These receptors came from an adult with an advanced solid tumor such as melanoma, head and neck, liver or kidney cancer.

In its sample, this clone was seen once. The chain recombines TRBV2 with TRBJ1-5; TRBD1 matches at 7 bases. The CDR3 sequence is 14 residues long. Germline V gene lookup returns CDR1 SNHLY and CDR2 FYNNEI. V was clipped by 6 bases and J by 4 bases; unmatched bases: 6. The CDR3 reads CASRRGQLNQPQHF. The CDR3, as DNA: TGTGCCAGCAGGAGGGGGCAGTTGAATCAGCCCCAGCATTTT.

This sequence joins TRBV5-4 and TRBJ2-7; maybe TRBD1 (7 bases). Germline lookup yields CDR1 SGHNT and CDR2 YYREEE (reference sequence). V was trimmed by 3 bases and J by 1 base, leaving 14 bases between them. The CDR3 runs 15 residues. DNA of the CDR3: TGTGCCAGCAGCTCGGGGGACAGCTATTCCTACGAGCAGTACTTC. This sequence encodes CASSSGDSYSYEQYF.

The genes are TRBV13 and TRBJ1-2; 9 positions match TRBD1. After removal of 1 base from V and 8 bases from J, the junction contained 5 bases not matched to a gene. Germline CDR1 is PRHDT and CDR2 is FYEKMQ (reference sequence). CDR3 size: 14 residues. CDR3 residues: CASSLVQGAGGYTF. Written as DNA, the CDR3 is TGTGCCAGCAGCTTAGTACAGGGGGCGGGAGGCTACACCTTC.

The J gene is TRBJ2-1, the V gene TRBV11-2; D is tentatively TRBD1 or TRBD2 (5 bases each). Germline V gene sequence: CDR1 SGHAT, CDR2 FQNNGV. The ends were cut back, 4 bases at V and 5 bases at J, with 15 bases in the middle. The CDR3 is 15 residues long. The CDR3 protein is CASSSSGPLDNEQFF. In DNA form, the CDR3 reads TGTGCCAGCAGCTCGTCGGGACCCTTGGACAATGAGCAGTTCTTC.

The chain joins TRBV11-2 to TRBJ2-7, with 7 bases aligning to TRBD1. The CDR3 is 15 amino acids. Germline values: CDR1 SGHAT, CDR2 FQNNGV. Trimming at V came to 5 bases and at J to 7 bases, leaving 14 bases not matched to a gene. CDR3 DNA sequence: TGTGCCAGCAGCCTTGGAGGACAGGCGGCTCGGGAGCAGTACTTC. Translation gives CASSLGGQAAREQYF.

The rearrangement joins TRBV5-1 to TRBJ2-2; 7 nucleotides agree with TRBD1. This CDR3 region has 16 residues. Germline CDR1 and CDR2: SGHRS and YFSETQ. J was trimmed by 6 bases and V by 0 bases; bases with no gene match: 8. Here the CDR3 DNA reads TGCGCCAGCAGCTTGGCCAGGACAGGTAGACCCGGGGAGCTGTTTTTT. This gives the protein CASSLARTGRPGELFF.

This sequence joins TRBV6-1 and TRBJ1-5; the D is unclear. Trimming removed 3 bases from V and 0 bases from J, with 6 bases in between. From germline, CDR1 is MNHNS and CDR2 SASEGT. This CDR3 region has 14 residues. The CDR3 DNA is TGTGCCAGCAGTGACAGATATAGCAATCAGCCCCAGCATTTT. Translation: CASSDRYSNQPQHF.

This sequence joins TRBV7-2 and TRBJ1-2; D is perhaps TRBD1 (5 bases). The CDR3 spans 14 residues. From germline, CDR1 is SGHTA and CDR2 FQGNSA. V lost 1 base and J lost 8, with 14 bases in between. CDR3 protein: CASSLGARGYGYTF. The DNA for the CDR3 is TGTGCCAGCAGCTTAGGGGCAAGGGGCTACGGCTACACCTTC.

The chain employs TRBV6-5 and TRBJ1-2, with 7 bases that match TRBD1. From germline, CDR1 is MNHEY and CDR2 SVGAGI. The CDR3 length is 13 residues. V shed 8 bases, J shed 7 bases, and the junction held 10 bases outside the gene matches. For the CDR3, the DNA is TGTGCCAGCGGGGTTGGGGGACAGCGTGGCTACACCTTC. Translating gives CASGVGGQRGYTF.

The chain carries TRBV10-3 and TRBJ1-3; D is unresolved. The V end was cut by 7 bases, the J end by 0 bases, with 13 bases between. Looked up from germline, CDR1 is ENHRY and CDR2 is SYGVKD. This CDR3 is built from 15 residues. This CDR3 reads CAITPGLLSGNTIYF. In DNA, the CDR3 is TGTGCCATCACCCCCGGCCTTCTCTCTGGAAACACCATATATTTT.

This clone was seen once. V and J are TRBV6-5 and TRBJ2-1; D may be TRBD1 (5 bases). V was cut by 0 bases and J by 9 bases, with 12 bases left in between. The CDR3 sequence is 14 residues long. CDR1 and CDR2 from the germline V gene are MNHEY and SVGAGI. CDR3 DNA: TGTGCCAGCAGTTACTCGAAGGGGCTAGGTGAGCAGTTCTTC. It codes for CASSYSKGLGEQFF.

The chain links TRBV10-3 to TRBJ2-7; D may be TRBD1 (6 bases). Germline V gene lookup returns CDR1 ENHRY and CDR2 SYGVKD. The CDR3 spans 14 residues. Trimming pared 6 bases from V and 3 bases from J, leaving 15 bases between. In DNA form, the CDR3 reads TGTGCCATCAGGGGAGACAGGCTTAACTACGAGCAGTACTTC. It encodes CAIRGDRLNYEQYF.

The V and J genes are TRBV18 and TRBJ2-7; D is unresolved. The CDR3 is 12 amino acids. Germline V gene lookup returns CDR1 KGHSH and CDR2 LQKENI. The V end lost 3 bases, the J end lost 2 bases, and 5 bases lay between the germline ends. The CDR3 protein is CASSPSTYEQYF. The CDR3 coding sequence is TGTGCCAGCTCACCCAGCACCTACGAGCAGTACTTC.

This chain joins TRBV6-1 and TRBJ2-2; D is uncertain. Trimming shortened V by 6 bases and J by 1 base, and 3 bases separated the two germline ends. Looked up from germline, CDR1 is MNHNS and CDR2 is SASEGT. This CDR3 has 12 amino acids. The CDR3 sequence is CASRRNTGELFF. CDR3 bases: TGTGCCAGCAGGAGGAACACCGGGGAGCTGTTTTTT.